This entry features one TCR beta chain sequence. The data are from a study of blood T cell repertoires in COVID-19. The table came from immunoSEQ multiplex PCR; TCRdb's copy has only in-frame clones and leaves some out. The sample lists some 38,000 clones, approximately 93% occurring once. V lost 6 bases, J lost 2 bases, and 10 bases lay in between. The germline V gene has CDR1 MNHEY and CDR2 SVGAGI. The CDR3 is 13 amino acids. The source material was peripheral blood. The chain carries TRBV6-5 and TRBJ1-2, with D perhaps matching TRBD1 (6 bases). This TCR derives from a man aged 50 to 60 with active COVID-19. In nucleotides, the CDR3 is TGTGCCAGCAGACCCCAGGGGAACTATGGCTACACCTTC. Its protein is CASRPQGNYGYTF.